This T cell receptor beta chain was captured in a study of blood T cell repertoires in COVID-19. Whole-study context: The United States, Italy and Spain supplied acute and convalescent COVID-19 samples.

This CDR3 contains 16 residues. Only in-frame clones appear in the TCRdb table, and some are missing; sequencing was by immunoSEQ multiplex PCR. The sample has over 95,000 clones, over 70% seen once. Sequencing input: peripheral blood. The sequence came from a middle-aged man with acute or convalescent COVID-19. The chain uses TRBV21-1 and TRBJ1-5. TRBV21-1 is a pseudogene. CDR3 nucleotide sequence: TGTGCCAGCACCCCTAGCCCCGGCATGAGCAATCAGCCCCAGCATTTT. Protein: CASTPSPGMSNQPQHF.